A selection of T cell receptor beta chains follows, all from one sample in a study of CD8+ T cells in alopecia areata. The table came from immunoSEQ multiplex PCR; TCRdb's copy has only in-frame clones and leaves some out. Of some 120,000 clones in the sample, around 48% were seen once. The sequenced material came from NKG2D-low CD8+ T cells sorted from blood. The receptors were sampled from a human donor with alopecia areata. Each CDR3 is given with its conserved first and last residue. A D gene is named only where the DNA matches it firmly.

D	V	CDR3
TRBD1	TRBV7-9	CASSLEDRAYNEQFF
.	TRBV29-1	CSVCSNTDTQYF
.	TRBV7-9	CASSLQADEQYF
.	TRBV29-1	CSVLTGSSTDTQYF
.	TRBV29-1	CSVTTVKNIQYF
TRBD1	TRBV19	CAGSGQDYFERAFF
TRBD2	TRBV29-1	CSVLGLADTGELFF
.	TRBV2	CASWTDTEAFF
TRBD1	TRBV6-6	CASRPTGGHLETQYF
.	TRBV14	CASSQEGVEQFF
TRBD1	TRBV29-1	CSVPRDSDQETQYF
.	TRBV29-1	CSVVFWRDGQETQYF
.	TRBV10-3	CAISDLYEQYF
.	TRBV4-3	CASSQDGSGNTIYF
.	TRBV4-1	CASSQDWGADEQFF
.	TRBV28	CASSQLRHTQYF
.	TRBV7-2	CASSEALEQFF
.	TRBV29-1	CSVENEGVGSYEQYF
TRBD2	TRBV30	CAWSVDGSGADTQYF
TRBD1	TRBV14	CASSPDREIETQYF
.	TRBV13	CASSPALGGLSYEQYF
TRBD2	TRBV5-1	CASSLGASGLAKNIQYF